Listed below are T cell receptor beta chains from one sample, sequenced in a study of T-cell memory formation after mild COVID-19. TCRdb reanalysed the 5' RACE reads using MiXCR and keeps one entry per CDR3 protein. The table includes tens of thousands of distinct CDR3 sequences, 15% to 20% detected once. Input material: PBMCs or a T cell subset sorted from them (not recorded which). Every receptor here comes from an adult woman who had mild COVID-19 (a few samples of this study predate the infection). Cell type and time point are not known. Both conserved end residues are part of each CDR3. Fields, in order: D gene, J gene, V gene, clone size, CDR3 DNA, CDR3 protein. D genes are given only for firm matches. Clone size appears in some rows only: once, few, many, or a class for an expanded clone.

>TRBD2|TRBJ2-1|TRBV11-2|few
TGTGCCAGCAGCCCCGCTTATTTTAGCGGGAGGGCCAGGGATGAGCAGTTCTTC
CASSPAYFSGRARDEQFF
>TRBD2|TRBJ2-3|TRBV10-3|-
TGTGCCATCAGTGGAACCACGAGACTAGCGGGGACCACAGATACGCAGTATTTT
CAISGTTRLAGTTDTQYF
>-|TRBJ2-7|TRBV9|-
TGTGCCAGCAGCGTATTCAGGGAGTCCTACGAGCAGTACTTC
CASSVFRESYEQYF
>-|TRBJ2-1|TRBV3-1|few
TGTGCCAGCAGCCAAGAAGGTTTCGGGGAAGCGCAGTTCTTC
CASSQEGFGEAQFF
>TRBD2|TRBJ2-5|TRBV6-6|-
TGTGCCAGCAGTCTAGCGGGGGGGGAAGAGACCCAGTACTTC
CASSLAGGEETQYF
>TRBD2|TRBJ2-1|TRBV9|-
TGTGCCAGCAGCGCCGGGGGAAGCGGGGGGAACAATGAGCAGTTCTTC
CASSAGGSGGNNEQFF
>-|TRBJ2-7|TRBV20-1|-
TGCAGTGCTAGCGGAAGTACCTACGAGCAGTACTTC
CSASGSTYEQYF
>TRBD2|TRBJ2-7|TRBV12-3/TRBV12-4|many
TGTGCCAGCAGTTTGGGGGGGGAAGTAAAAGTGCAGTACTTC
CASSLGGEVKVQYF
>TRBD2|TRBJ2-1|TRBV7-3|few
TGTGCCAGCAGCTTAATCCCTAGCGGGAGGGACTCCTACAATGAGCAGTTCTTC
CASSLIPSGRDSYNEQFF
>-|TRBJ2-1|TRBV7-6|many
TGTGCCAGCAGCCACGGCAATGAGCAGTTCTTC
CASSHGNEQFF
>-|TRBJ2-7|TRBV9|-
TGTGCCAGCAGCGTAGGTTCTGCAGGAGTATACGAGCAGTACTTC
CASSVGSAGVYEQYF
>-|TRBJ1-1|TRBV6-2/TRBV6-3|-
TGTGCCAGCAACGGACTGTCTTACGGTACTGAAGCTTTCTTT
CASNGLSYGTEAFF
>TRBD1|TRBJ2-7|TRBV7-6|-
TGTGCCAGCAGCTTAGCATGGGGGGACAGGGACGAGCAGTACTTC
CASSLAWGDRDEQYF
>-|TRBJ2-1|TRBV6-5|-
TGTGCCAGCAGTTACTCGTTGCCTTACAATGAGCAGTTCTTC
CASSYSLPYNEQFF
>-|TRBJ2-1|TRBV29-1|few
TGCAGCGTTGAAGGGACTTACCCGTCCTACAATGAGCAGTTCTTC
CSVEGTYPSYNEQFF
>TRBD2|TRBJ2-2|TRBV3-1|few
TGTGCCAGCAGGCCCCTAGCGGGGGGGAACACCGGGGAGCTGTTTTTT
CASRPLAGGNTGELFF
>-|TRBJ2-1|TRBV9|few
TGTGCCAGCAGCGGCCACATACGGCAGGATGAGCAGTTCTTC
CASSGHIRQDEQFF
>-|TRBJ2-5|TRBV29-1|-
TGCAGCGTTGAAAGTGACGGTTATGGGGAGACCCAGTACTTC
CSVESDGYGETQYF
>TRBD1|TRBJ2-7|TRBV7-9|few
TGTGCCACCGGGACAGGCACCTACGAGCAGTACTTC
CATGTGTYEQYF
>-|TRBJ2-7|TRBV4-2|few
TGTGCCAGCAGCAGCCGGACAGCAGCCTACGAGCAGTACTTC
CASSSRTAAYEQYF
>TRBD1|TRBJ2-7|TRBV4-1|-
TGCGCCAGCAGCCAAGATTTGGACAGGGGGGTCTACGAGCAGTACTTC
CASSQDLDRGVYEQYF
>TRBD2|TRBJ2-7|TRBV4-3|-
TGCGCCAGCAGCCAAGGACTAGCGGGAGAGGACTACGAGCAGTACTTC
CASSQGLAGEDYEQYF
>-|TRBJ1-1|TRBV20-1|-
TGCAGTGCTAGCACACGGAGCACTGAAGCTTTCTTT
CSASTRSTEAFF
>-|TRBJ2-5|TRBV14|few
TGTGCCAGCAGCCAACGGCAGGCCCAAGAGACCCAGTACTTC
CASSQRQAQETQYF
>-|TRBJ2-5|TRBV7-9|few
TGTGCGAGCGTTAAAGGATCTCCCTATGAGACCCAGTACTTC
CASVKGSPYETQYF
>-|TRBJ1-1|TRBV12-3/TRBV12-4|many
TGTGCCAGCAGCCCAGGCGGGGGGGGTGAAGCTTTCTTT
CASSPGGGGEAFF
>-|TRBJ2-7|TRBV11-2|few
TGTGCCAGCAGCCGGGGGCCCACCTACGAGCAGTACTTC
CASSRGPTYEQYF
>TRBD1|TRBJ1-2|TRBV5-1|-
TGCGCCAGCAGCTTGGAGGCCCTGACAGGGGTGGTCTATGGCTACACCTTC
CASSLEALTGVVYGYTF
>TRBD1|TRBJ2-5|TRBV7-9|-
TGTGCCAGCAGCAGACCGGCGACAGGGCAAGAGACCCAGTACTTC
CASSRPATGQETQYF
>-|TRBJ2-1|TRBV29-1|-
TGCAGCGCGCAAGGGGGACTGGGCTTCAATGAGCAGTTCTTC
CSAQGGLGFNEQFF
>-|TRBJ2-7|TRBV6-5|-
TGTGCCAGCAGTTACCTCCTGACAGGTGAGGAAGAGCAGTACTTC
CASSYLLTGEEEQYF